The clone carrying this T cell receptor beta chain was counted at least ten times. Its antigen remains unknown. Other nucleotide sequences from this sample produce the same CDR3. These data are taken from a study of metastatic and nonmetastatic thyroid tumors. The CDR3 runs 16 residues. The J segment lost 4 bases and the V segment lost 2 bases, leaving 7 bases of the junction unmatched. The V gene's germline CDR1 is MDHEN and CDR2 SYDVKM. With MiXCR, TCRdb reprocessed the PCR reads. Of 75,000 to 95,000 clones in the sample, about an eighth were seen once. Study-wide findings and caveats: It was reported that TCR beta diversity was significantly higher in malignant thyroid tumors than benign nodules, in blood and tumor.

Nobody among the patients had been given any treatment before thyroid surgery. Sequencing input: blood. The chain joins TRBV28 to TRBJ2-1; 8 bases line up with TRBD2. This receptor was obtained from a female donor with papillary thyroid cancer or a benign thyroid nodule (not recorded which). Some clones in this sample may be carry-over from other donors' samples. The CDR3, as DNA: TGTGCCAGCAGTTTACAGGGACTAGGAGGGTACAATGAGCAGTTCTTC. Its translation: CASSLQGLGGYNEQFF.